This entry features one T cell receptor (delta chain) sequence. Its specificity is not known. This sample was taken from a study of Vδ1+ human thymocytes. General study findings and limits: In the thymus, TRG and TRD repertoires looked highly polyclonal with Gaussian CDR3 lengths.

The template was reverse-transcribed extracted RNA. CDR3 amplicons came from multiplex PCR with pooled V-gene forward and constant-region reverse primers. TCRdb redid clone calling on the multiplex PCR reads using CATT. This repertoire shows about 53,000 delta-chain clones, about 14% found once; its top ten account for around 0.37%. The CDR3 sequence is 23 residues long. V was clipped by 2 bases and J by 1 base; unmatched bases: 27. In germline, CDR1 is TSWWSYY, CDR2 QGS. Sequencing input: Vdelta1+ gamma-delta thymocytes from the thymus. Regarding subset: FACS-sorted CD3+ TCRalphabeta- TCRVdelta1+ TCRVdelta2- thymocytes. The J gene is TRDJ1, the V gene TRDV1; 8 nucleotides align to TRDD3. This receptor was taken from a girl under three years old who had congenital heart surgery. CDR3 DNA: TGTGCTCTTGGGGAAAATGGCGCGTTCCCGCGCCACTGGGGGTTACGAACCACCGATAAACTCATCTTT. Translation: CALGENGAFPRHWGLRTTDKLIF.